Presented here are 15 T cell receptor beta chains from one specimen sequenced in a study of beta chain features in type 1 diabetes. The investigators reverse transcribed all of the isolated RNA, so they sequenced expressed TCRB transcripts. TCRdb keeps only in-frame clones here, not all; method: immunoSEQ multiplex PCR. The sample lists over 200,000 clones, under 13% occurring once. Study-level points and caveats: All four CD4+ subsets of Type 1 diabetes patients contained TCRB CDR3s that were moderately but significantly shorter.

Their cognate antigens are unknown. The source material was naive CD4+ T cells from blood. The source is a man aged 25-40 years with type 1 diabetes.

This clone showed up just a few times. The chain uses TRBV28 and TRBJ1-2, with 7 bases aligning to TRBD1. J gave up 6 bases and V 3 bases, and 7 bases lay outside the gene matches. The CDR3 has 14 amino acids. Germline V CDR1 and CDR2: MDHEN, SYDVKM. The CDR3 DNA is TGTGCCAGCAGTTTGGGCAGGGGGTCGGATGGCTACACCTTC. The encoded protein is CASSLGRGSDGYTF.

This clone was counted between two and nine times. The chain recombines TRBV18 with TRBJ2-5, with D perhaps matching TRBD2 (5 bases). CDR1 is KGHSH and CDR2 is LQKENI in the germline V gene. This CDR3 has 13 residues. With 4 bases removed from V and 4 bases from J, the gap between germline ends came to 10 bases. The CDR3, as DNA: TGTGCCAGCTCACTCACCCGGGGAGAGACCCAGTACTTC. This sequence encodes CASSLTRGETQYF.

This clone was counted a few times. The CDR3: CASSFTVNPEDTQYF. CDR3 nucleotide sequence: TGTGCCAGCAGCTTTACGGTCAACCCCGAGGATACGCAGTATTTT. This chain joins TRBV7-3 and TRBJ2-3; D is unclear. The CDR3 spans 15 residues. CDR1 and CDR2 from the germline V gene are SGHTA and FQGTGA. V shed 3 bases and J shed 6 bases, with 16 bases lying between them.

The V call is TRBV5-1, the J call TRBJ1-6; D possibly corresponds to TRBD1 (6 bases). The CDR3 is made up of 14 amino acids. In germline, CDR1 is SGHRS, CDR2 YFSETQ. V dropped 4 bases and J dropped 7 bases, with 12 bases sitting between them. The CDR3 reads CASSVDRLNSPLHF. CDR3 bases: TGCGCCAGCAGCGTCGACAGGTTGAATTCACCCCTCCACTTT.

In this sample, this clone turned up a few times. The chain joins TRBV6-6 to TRBJ2-3, with 13 bases identical to TRBD2. J was trimmed by 4 bases and V by 6 bases; bases with no gene match: 4. Germline CDR1 reads MNHNY; CDR2 reads SVGAGI (reference sequence). The CDR3 contains 15 residues. The CDR3 spells CASSRLAGGSDTQYF. CDR3 bases: TGTGCCAGCAGCAGACTAGCGGGGGGATCAGATACGCAGTATTTT.

The V call is TRBV30, the J call TRBJ1-1, with 12 bases fitting TRBD1. CDR1 and CDR2 (germline): GTSNPN, SVGIG (reference sequence). With 7 bases clipped from V and 5 bases from J, the junction kept 14 bases outside the gene matches. The CDR3 has 16 amino acids. The CDR3: CASTFRDRGPPTEAFF. CDR3 DNA: TGTGCCTCAACCTTCCGGGACAGGGGGCCCCCGACTGAAGCTTTCTTT.

This sequence joins TRBV18 and TRBJ2-5, with 8 bases matching TRBD1. V was clipped by 6 bases and J by 4 bases; unmatched bases: 7. CDR1 is KGHSH and CDR2 is LQKENI in the germline V gene. The CDR3 consists of 14 residues. The CDR3 here is CASSRQGFGETQYF. The CDR3, as DNA: TGTGCCAGCTCGAGACAGGGGTTTGGAGAGACCCAGTACTTC.

The chain uses TRBV5-1 and TRBJ2-4; D remains unclear. The germline V and J ends were trimmed by 3 bases and 8 bases, with 15 bases remaining between them. Looked up from germline, CDR1 is SGHRS and CDR2 is YFSETQ. This CDR3 region has 14 residues. The CDR3 loop is CASSSSLVADIQYF. The CDR3 DNA follows: TGCGCCAGCAGCTCCTCTCTGGTAGCAGACATTCAGTACTTC. Together with reference TRBV5-1 and TRBJ2-4, the CDR3 gives the full variable domain: KAGVTQTPRYLIKTRGQQVTLSCSPISGHRSVSWYQQTPGQGLQFLFEYFSETQRNKGNFPGRFSGRQFSNSRSEMNVSTLELGDSALYLCASSSSLVADIQYFGAGTRLSVL.

The rearrangement links TRBV5-1 to TRBJ2-1, with a tentative D call TRBD1 (5 bases). Trimming took 2 bases from V and 1 from J, leaving 10 bases between them. CDR3 length: 15 residues. Germline loops: CDR1 SGHRS, CDR2 YFSETQ. The CDR3 DNA sequence: TGCGCCAGCAGCTTACAAGGACATTCCTACAATGAGCAGTTCTTC. Translating it yields CASSLQGHSYNEQFF.

This sequence joins TRBV5-6 and TRBJ1-1, with D possibly TRBD1 on 5 matching bases. The CDR3 length is 16 residues. V was trimmed by 0 bases and J by 1 base, leaving 13 bases between them. From germline, CDR1 is SGHDT and CDR2 YYEEEE. CDR3: CASSLVGRGWNTEAFF. CDR3 nucleotide sequence: TGTGCCAGCAGCTTGGTGGGGCGGGGGTGGAACACTGAAGCTTTCTTT.

The V gene is TRBV15, the J gene TRBJ1-5; TRBD1 is a possible D gene (5 bases). The CDR3 loop spans 16 amino acids. Germline-derived CDR1 and CDR2 are LNHNV and YYDKDF (reference sequence). V was shortened by 0 bases and J by 7 bases, with 16 bases between the two germline ends. The CDR3 sequence is CATSRDRSGIGQPQHF. For the CDR3, the DNA is TGTGCCACCAGCAGAGATAGATCAGGGATCGGGCAGCCCCAGCATTTT.

On this clone: This sample also contains other DNA sequences that code for the same CDR3. The rearrangement links TRBV6-6 to TRBJ1-5; 8 nucleotides line up with TRBD1. The germline V gene has CDR1 MNHNY and CDR2 SVGAGI (reference sequence). V was clipped by 2 bases and J by 0 bases; unmatched bases: 0. There are 15 residues in the CDR3. The CDR3 DNA reads TGTGCCAGCAGTTACGGACAGGGTAGCAATCAGCCCCAGCATTTT. It encodes CASSYGQGSNQPQHF.

This chain's CDR3 is CASSLGGDRYEQYF. CDR3 coding DNA: TGTGCCAGCAGCTTAGGGGGCGACCGGTACGAGCAGTACTTC. The chain carries TRBV13 and TRBJ2-7; no reliable D call. The CDR3 totals 14 residues. Trimming pared 0 bases from V and 4 bases from J, leaving 10 bases between. Germline assignment: CDR1 PRHDT and CDR2 FYEKMQ (reference sequence).

V is TRBV5-6 and J is TRBJ1-3, with 7 bases fitting TRBD1. Germline V gives CDR1 SGHDT, CDR2 YYEEEE. The CDR3 consists of 17 residues. The ends lost 0 bases at V and 5 bases at J; junction bases unmatched: 11. CDR3 protein: CASSLADGTAKRNTIYF. CDR3 sequence (DNA): TGTGCCAGCAGCTTGGCTGACGGGACAGCGAAGCGAAACACCATATATTTT. Full variable domain (missing parts from reference TRBV5-6 and TRBJ1-3): DAGVTQSPTHLIKTRGQQVTLRCSPKSGHDTVSWYQQALGQGPQFIFQYYEEEERQRGNFPDRFSGHQFPNYSSELNVNALLLGDSALYLCASSLADGTAKRNTIYFGEGSWLTVV.

The chain uses TRBV11-1 and TRBJ2-2; tentatively, D is TRBD2 (5 bases). CDR3 length: 13 residues. V gave up 6 bases and J gave up 5 bases, with 10 bases separating them. From germline, CDR1 is SGHAT and CDR2 FQDESV (reference sequence). CDR3 bases: TGTGCCAGCAGACCCCAGCGGACCGGGGAGCTGTTTTTT. Its protein is CASRPQRTGELFF.